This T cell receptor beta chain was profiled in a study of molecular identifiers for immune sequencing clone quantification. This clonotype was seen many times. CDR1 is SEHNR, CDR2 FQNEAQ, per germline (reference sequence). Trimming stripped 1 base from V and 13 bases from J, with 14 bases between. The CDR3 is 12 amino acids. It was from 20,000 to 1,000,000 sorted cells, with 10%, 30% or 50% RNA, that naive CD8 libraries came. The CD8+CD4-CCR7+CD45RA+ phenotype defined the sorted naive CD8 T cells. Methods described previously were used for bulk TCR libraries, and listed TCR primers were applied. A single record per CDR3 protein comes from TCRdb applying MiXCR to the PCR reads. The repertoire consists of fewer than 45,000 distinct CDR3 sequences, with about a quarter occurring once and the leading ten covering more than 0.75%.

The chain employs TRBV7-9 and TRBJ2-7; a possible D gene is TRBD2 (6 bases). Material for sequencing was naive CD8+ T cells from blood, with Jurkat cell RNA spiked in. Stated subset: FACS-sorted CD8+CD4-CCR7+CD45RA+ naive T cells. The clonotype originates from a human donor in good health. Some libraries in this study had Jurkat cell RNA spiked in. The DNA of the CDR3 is TGTGCCAGCAGCTTAGTTTGGGGGGATTCTTACTTC. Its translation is CASSLVWGDSYF.